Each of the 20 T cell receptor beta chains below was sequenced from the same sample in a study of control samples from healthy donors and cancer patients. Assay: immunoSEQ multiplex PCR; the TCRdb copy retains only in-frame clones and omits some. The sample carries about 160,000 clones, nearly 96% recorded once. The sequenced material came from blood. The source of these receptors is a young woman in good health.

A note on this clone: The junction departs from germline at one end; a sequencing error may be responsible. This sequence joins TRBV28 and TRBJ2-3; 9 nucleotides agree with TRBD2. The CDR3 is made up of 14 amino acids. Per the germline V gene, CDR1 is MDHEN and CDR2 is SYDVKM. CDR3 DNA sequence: TGTGCCAGCAGCACCGGGACTAGCAGAGATACGCAGTATTTT. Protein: CASSTGTSRDTQYF.

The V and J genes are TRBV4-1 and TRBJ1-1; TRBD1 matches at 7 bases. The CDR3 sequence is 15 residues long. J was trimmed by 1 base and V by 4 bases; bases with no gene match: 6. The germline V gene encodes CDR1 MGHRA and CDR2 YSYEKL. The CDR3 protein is CASSLLQGTNTEAFF. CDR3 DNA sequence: TGCGCCAGCAGCCTCTTACAGGGGACGAACACTGAAGCTTTCTTT.

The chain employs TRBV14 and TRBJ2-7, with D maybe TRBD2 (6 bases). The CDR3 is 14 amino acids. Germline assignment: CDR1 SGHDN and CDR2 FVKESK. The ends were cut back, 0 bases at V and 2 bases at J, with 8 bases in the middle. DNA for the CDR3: TGTGCCAGCAGCCAAGAGGAGGGCCCCTACGAGCAGTACTTC. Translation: CASSQEEGPYEQYF.

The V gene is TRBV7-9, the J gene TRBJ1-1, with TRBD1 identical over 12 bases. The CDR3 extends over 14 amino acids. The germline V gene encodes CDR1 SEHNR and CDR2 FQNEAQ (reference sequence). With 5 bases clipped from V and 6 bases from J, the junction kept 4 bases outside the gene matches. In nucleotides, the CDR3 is TGTGCCAGCAGCACGGGACAGGGGGCGTCTGAAGCTTTCTTT. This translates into CASSTGQGASEAFF. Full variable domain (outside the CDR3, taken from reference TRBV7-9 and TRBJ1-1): DTGVSQNPRHKITKRGQNVTFRCDPISEHNRLYWYRQTLGQGPEFLTYFQNEAQLEKSRLLSDRFSAERPKGSFSTLEIQRTEQGDSAMYLCASSTGQGASEAFFGQGTRLTVV.

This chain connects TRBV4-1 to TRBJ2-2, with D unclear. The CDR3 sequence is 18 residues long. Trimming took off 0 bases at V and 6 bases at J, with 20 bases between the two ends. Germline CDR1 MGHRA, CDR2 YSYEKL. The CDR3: CASSQESGRLALAGELFF. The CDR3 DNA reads TGCGCCAGCAGCCAAGAGTCAGGCCGGCTGGCCTTGGCCGGGGAGCTGTTTTTT.

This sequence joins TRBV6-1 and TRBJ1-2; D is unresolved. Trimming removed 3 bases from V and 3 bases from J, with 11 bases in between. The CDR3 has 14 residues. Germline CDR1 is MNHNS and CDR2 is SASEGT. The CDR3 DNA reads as TGTGCCAGCAGTGAGACCGGGGATTACTATGGCTACACCTTC. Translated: CASSETGDYYGYTF.

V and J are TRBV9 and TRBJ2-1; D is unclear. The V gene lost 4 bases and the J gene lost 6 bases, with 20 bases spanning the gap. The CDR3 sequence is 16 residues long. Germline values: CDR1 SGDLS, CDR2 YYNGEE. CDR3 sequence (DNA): TGTGCCAGCAGCCCCCCTGACTCGGGTGTCCGCAATGAGCAGTTCTTC. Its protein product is CASSPPDSGVRNEQFF.

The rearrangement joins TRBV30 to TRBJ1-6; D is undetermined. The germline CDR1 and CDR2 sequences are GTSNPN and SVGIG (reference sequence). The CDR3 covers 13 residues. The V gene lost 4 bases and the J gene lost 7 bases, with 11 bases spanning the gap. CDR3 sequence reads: CAWMRYFNSPLHF. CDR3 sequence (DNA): TGTGCCTGGATGCGGTACTTCAATTCACCCCTCCACTTT.

The CDR3: CASSDTLGYEQYF. The CDR3 region has the DNA TGCGCCAGCAGTGACACACTAGGATACGAGCAGTACTTC. The chain recombines TRBV10-2 with TRBJ2-7; D may be TRBD2 (5 bases). This CDR3 comprises 13 residues. Germline values: CDR1 WSHSY, CDR2 SAAADI. V dropped 3 bases and J dropped 4 bases, with 10 bases sitting between them.

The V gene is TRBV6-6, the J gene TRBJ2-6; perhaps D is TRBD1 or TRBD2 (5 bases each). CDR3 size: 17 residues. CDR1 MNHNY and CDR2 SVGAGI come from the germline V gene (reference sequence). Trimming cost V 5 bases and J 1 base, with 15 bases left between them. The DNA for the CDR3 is TGTGCCAGCAGTCTGACCGGGGCCGGATCTGGGGCCAACGTCCTGACTTTC. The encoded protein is CASSLTGAGSGANVLTF.

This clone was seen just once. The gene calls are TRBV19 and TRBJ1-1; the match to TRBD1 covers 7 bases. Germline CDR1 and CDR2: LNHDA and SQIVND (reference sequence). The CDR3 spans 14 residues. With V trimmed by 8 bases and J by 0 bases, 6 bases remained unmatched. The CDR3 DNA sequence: TGTGCCAGTCAAACCGGGACAGTGAACACTGAAGCTTTCTTT. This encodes CASQTGTVNTEAFF.

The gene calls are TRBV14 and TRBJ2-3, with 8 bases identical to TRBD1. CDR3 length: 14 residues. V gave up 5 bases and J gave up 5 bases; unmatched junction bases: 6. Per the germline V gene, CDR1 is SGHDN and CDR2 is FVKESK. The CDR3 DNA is TGTGCCAGCAGCGATGGACAGGGAGGAGATACGCAGTATTTT. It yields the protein CASSDGQGGDTQYF.

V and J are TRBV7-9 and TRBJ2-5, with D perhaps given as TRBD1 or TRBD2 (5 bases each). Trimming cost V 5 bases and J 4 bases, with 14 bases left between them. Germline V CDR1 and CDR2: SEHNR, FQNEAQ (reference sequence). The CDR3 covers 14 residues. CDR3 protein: CASSPRGVPETQYF. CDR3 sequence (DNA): TGTGCCAGCAGCCCCCGAGGGGTCCCAGAGACCCAGTACTTC.

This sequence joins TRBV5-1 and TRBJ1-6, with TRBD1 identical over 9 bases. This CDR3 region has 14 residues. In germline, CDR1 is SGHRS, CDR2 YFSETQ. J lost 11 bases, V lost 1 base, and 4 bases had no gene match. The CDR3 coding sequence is TGCGCCAGCAGCTTGACAGGGGGCGTAGCACCCCTCCACTTT. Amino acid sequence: CASSLTGGVAPLHF.

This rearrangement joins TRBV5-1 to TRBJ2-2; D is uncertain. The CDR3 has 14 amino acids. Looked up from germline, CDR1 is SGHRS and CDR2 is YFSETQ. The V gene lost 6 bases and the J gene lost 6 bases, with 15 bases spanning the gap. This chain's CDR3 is CASTQNARSGELFF. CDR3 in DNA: TGCGCCAGCACGCAAAACGCCCGGTCCGGGGAGCTGTTTTTT.

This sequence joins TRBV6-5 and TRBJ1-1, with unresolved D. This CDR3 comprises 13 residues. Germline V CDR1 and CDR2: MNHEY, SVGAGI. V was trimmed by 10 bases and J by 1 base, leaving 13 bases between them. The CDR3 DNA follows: TGTGCCACGTGGACCCGACCGAACACTGAAGCTTTCTTT. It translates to CATWTRPNTEAFF.

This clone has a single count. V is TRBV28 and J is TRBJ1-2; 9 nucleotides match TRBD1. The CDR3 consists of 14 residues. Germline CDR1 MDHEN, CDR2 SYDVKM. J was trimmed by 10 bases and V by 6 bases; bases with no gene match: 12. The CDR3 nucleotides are TGTGCCAGCAGCTACCCAACAGACAGGGGGGACTACACCTTC. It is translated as CASSYPTDRGDYTF.

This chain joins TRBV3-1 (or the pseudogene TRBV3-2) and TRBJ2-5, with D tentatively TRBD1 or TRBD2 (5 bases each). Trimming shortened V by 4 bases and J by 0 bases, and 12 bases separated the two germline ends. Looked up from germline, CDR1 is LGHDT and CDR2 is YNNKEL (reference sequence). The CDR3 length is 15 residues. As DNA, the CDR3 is TGTGCCAGCAGCCGGAAAGGGACGGACCAAGAGACCCAGTACTTC. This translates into CASSRKGTDQETQYF.

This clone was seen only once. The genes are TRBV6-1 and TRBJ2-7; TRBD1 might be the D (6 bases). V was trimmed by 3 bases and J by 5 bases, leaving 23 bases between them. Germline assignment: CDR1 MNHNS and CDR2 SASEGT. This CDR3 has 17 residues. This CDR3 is CASSDWGQREEMDEQYF. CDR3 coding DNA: TGTGCCAGCAGTGATTGGGGACAAAGGGAAGAAATGGACGAGCAGTACTTC.

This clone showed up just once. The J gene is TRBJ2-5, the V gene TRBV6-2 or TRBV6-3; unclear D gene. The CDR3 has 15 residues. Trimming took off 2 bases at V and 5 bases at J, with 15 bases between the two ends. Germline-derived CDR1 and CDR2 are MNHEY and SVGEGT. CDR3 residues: CASSYNPRARETQYF. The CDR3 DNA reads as TGTGCCAGCAGTTACAATCCCCGGGCCCGGGAGACCCAGTACTTC.